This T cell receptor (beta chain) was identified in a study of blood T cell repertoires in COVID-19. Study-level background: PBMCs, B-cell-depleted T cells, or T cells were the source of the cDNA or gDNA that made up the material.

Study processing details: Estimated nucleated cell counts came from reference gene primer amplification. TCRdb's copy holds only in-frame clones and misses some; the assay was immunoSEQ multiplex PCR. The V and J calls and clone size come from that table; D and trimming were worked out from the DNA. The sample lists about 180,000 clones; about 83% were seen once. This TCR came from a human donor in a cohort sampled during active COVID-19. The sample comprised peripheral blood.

Here the CDR3 reads CATRGSRAGGRNEQFF. DNA for the CDR3: TGTGCCACCAGGGGGTCGAGGGCGGGAGGGCGGAATGAGCAGTTCTTC. The chain combines TRBV24-1 with TRBJ2-1; TRBD2 aligns across 9 bases. The trim removed 7 bases at V and 7 bases at J, leaving 13 bases unmatched. The CDR3 sequence is 16 residues long. In germline, CDR1 is KGHDR, CDR2 SFDVKD.